This TCR beta chain was captured in a study of blood T cell repertoires in COVID-19. About the research overall: The analysed material was cDNA or gDNA that came from T cells, B-cell-depleted T cells, or PBMCs.

The table came from immunoSEQ multiplex PCR; TCRdb's copy has only in-frame clones and leaves some out. Here the sample spans about 270,000 clones, roughly 84% being singletons. Germline lookup yields CDR1 SGHDN and CDR2 FVKESK. V was trimmed by 2 bases and J by 7 bases, leaving 12 bases between them. CDR3 length: 13 amino acids. The chain recombines TRBV14 with TRBJ2-7; D perhaps matches TRBD2 (5 bases). This clonotype was obtained from a young woman with acute or convalescent COVID-19. The sequencing input was peripheral blood. The CDR3 here is CASSQLSSGEQYF. The CDR3 DNA is TGTGCCAGCAGCCAACTGTCTTCGGGGGAGCAGTACTTC.